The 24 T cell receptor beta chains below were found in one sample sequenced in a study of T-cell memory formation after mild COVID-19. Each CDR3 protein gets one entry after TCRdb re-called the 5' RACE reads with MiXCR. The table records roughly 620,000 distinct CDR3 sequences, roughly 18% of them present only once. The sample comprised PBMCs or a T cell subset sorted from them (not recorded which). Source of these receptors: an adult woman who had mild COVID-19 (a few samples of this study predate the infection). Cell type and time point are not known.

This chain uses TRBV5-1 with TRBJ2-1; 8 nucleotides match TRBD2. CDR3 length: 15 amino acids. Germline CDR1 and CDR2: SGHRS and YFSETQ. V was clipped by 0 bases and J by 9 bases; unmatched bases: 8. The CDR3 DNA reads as TGCGCCAGCAGCTTGGTGACGGGGGGGCCGGGTGAGCAGTTCTTC. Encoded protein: CASSLVTGGPGEQFF.

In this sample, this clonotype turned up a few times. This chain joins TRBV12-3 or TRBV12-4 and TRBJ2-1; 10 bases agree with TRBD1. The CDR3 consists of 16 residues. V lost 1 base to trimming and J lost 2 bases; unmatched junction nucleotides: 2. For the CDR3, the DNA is TGTGCCAGCAGTTTAGGACAGGGGGCAACCTACAATGAGCAGTTCTTC. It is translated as CASSLGQGATYNEQFF.

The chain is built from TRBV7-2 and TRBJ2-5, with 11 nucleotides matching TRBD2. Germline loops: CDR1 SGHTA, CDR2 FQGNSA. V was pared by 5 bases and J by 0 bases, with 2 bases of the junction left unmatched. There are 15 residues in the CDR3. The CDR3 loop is CASSPSGGYQETQYF. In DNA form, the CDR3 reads TGTGCCAGCAGCCCTAGCGGGGGGTACCAAGAGACCCAGTACTTC.

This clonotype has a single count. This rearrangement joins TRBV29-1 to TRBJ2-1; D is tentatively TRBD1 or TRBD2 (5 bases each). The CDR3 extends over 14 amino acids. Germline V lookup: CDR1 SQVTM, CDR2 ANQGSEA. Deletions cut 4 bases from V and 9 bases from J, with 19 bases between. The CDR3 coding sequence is TGCAGCGTTGTGGGACGGGCTACCTACGGTGAGCAGTTCTTC. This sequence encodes CSVVGRATYGEQFF.

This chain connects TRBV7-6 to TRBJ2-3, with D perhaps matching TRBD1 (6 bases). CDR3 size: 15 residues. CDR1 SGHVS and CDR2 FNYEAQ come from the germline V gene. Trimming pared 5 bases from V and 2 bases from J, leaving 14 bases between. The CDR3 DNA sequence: TGTGCCAGCAGCCTAGGGGGTTGGCACACAGATACGCAGTATTTT. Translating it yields CASSLGGWHTDTQYF.

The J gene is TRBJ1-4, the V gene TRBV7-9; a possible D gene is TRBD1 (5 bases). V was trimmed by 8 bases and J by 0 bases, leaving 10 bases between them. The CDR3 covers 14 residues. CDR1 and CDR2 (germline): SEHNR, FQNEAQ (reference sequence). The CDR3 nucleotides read TGTGCCAGCTCGGGGACCCCAACTAATGAAAAACTGTTTTTT. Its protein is CASSGTPTNEKLFF. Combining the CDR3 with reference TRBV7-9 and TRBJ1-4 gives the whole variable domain DTGVSQNPRHKITKRGQNVTFRCDPISEHNRLYWYRQTLGQGPEFLTYFQNEAQLEKSRLLSDRFSAERPKGSFSTLEIQRTEQGDSAMYLCASSGTPTNEKLFFGSGTQLSVL.

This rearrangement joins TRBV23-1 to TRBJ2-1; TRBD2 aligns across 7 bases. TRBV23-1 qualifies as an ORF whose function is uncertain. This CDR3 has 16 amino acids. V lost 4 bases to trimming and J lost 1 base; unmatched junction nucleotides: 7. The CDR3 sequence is CASSRSWRESYNEQFF. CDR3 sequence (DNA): TGCGCCAGCAGTCGAAGCTGGCGGGAGTCCTACAATGAGCAGTTCTTC.

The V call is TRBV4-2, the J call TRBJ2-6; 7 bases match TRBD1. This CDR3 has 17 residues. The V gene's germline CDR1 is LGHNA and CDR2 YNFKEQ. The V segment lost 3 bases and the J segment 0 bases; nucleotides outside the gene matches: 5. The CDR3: CASSQGDSFSGANVLTF. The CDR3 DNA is TGTGCCAGCAGCCAGGGGGACAGCTTCTCTGGGGCCAACGTCCTGACTTTC.

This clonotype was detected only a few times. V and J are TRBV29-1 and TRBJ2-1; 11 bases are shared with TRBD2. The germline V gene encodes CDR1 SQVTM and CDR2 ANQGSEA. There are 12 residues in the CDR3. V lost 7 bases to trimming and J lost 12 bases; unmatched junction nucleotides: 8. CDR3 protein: CSAAPSGGLQFF. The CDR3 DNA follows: TGCAGCGCCGCCCCTAGCGGGGGGCTGCAGTTCTTC.

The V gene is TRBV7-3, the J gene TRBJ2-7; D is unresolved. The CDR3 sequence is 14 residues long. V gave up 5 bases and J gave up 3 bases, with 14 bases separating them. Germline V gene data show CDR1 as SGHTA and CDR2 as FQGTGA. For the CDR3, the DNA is TGTGCCAGCAGCGTATACAGTGACGGCTACGAGCAGTACTTC. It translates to CASSVYSDGYEQYF.

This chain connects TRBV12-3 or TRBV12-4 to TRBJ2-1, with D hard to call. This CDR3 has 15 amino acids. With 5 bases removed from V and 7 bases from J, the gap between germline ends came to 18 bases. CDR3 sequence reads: CASSLRSNLGNEQFF. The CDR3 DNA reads TGTGCCAGCAGTCTCCGCAGTAACCTAGGGAATGAGCAGTTCTTC.

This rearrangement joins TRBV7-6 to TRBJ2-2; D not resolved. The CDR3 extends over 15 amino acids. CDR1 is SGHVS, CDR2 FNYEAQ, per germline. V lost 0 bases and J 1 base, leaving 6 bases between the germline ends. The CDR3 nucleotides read TGTGCCAGCAGCTTAGCTTTCGTGAACACCGGGGAGCTGTTTTTT. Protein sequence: CASSLAFVNTGELFF.

CDR3 DNA sequence: TGCGCCAGCAGCTTTGGTAGCGGAGGGATCTCCTACAATGAGCAGTTCTTC. As protein: CASSFGSGGISYNEQFF. The chain employs TRBV5-1 and TRBJ2-1; D might be TRBD2 (6 bases). The germline gives CDR1 SGHRS, CDR2 YFSETQ. With 2 bases removed from V and 0 bases from J, the gap between germline ends came to 15 bases. This CDR3 has 17 residues.

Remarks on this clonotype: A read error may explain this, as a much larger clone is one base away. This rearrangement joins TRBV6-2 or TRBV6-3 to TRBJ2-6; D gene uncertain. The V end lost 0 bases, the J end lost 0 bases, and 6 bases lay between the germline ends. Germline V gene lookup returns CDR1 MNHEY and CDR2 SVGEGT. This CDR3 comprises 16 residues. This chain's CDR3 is CASSYSPLSGANVLTF. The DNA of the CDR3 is TGTGCCAGCAGTTACTCGCCCCTCTCTGGGGCCAACGTCCTGACTTTC.

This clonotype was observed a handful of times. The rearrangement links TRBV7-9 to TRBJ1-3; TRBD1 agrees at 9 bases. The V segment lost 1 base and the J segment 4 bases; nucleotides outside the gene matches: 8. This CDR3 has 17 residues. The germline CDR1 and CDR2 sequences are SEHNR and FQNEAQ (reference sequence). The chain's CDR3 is CASSLGAWDREGNTIYF. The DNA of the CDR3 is TGTGCCAGCAGCTTAGGGGCCTGGGACAGGGAAGGAAACACCATATATTTT.

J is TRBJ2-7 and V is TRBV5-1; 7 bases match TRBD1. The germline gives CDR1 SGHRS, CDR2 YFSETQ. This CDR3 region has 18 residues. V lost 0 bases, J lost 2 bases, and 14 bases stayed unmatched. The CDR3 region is CASSLGPLGQCSTYEQYF. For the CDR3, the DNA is TGCGCCAGCAGCTTGGGCCCCCTGGGACAGTGTTCTACCTACGAGCAGTACTTC.

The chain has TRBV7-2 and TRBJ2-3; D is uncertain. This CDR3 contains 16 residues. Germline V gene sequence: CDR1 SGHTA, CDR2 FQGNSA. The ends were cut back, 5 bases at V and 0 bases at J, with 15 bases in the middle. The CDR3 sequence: CASSLYRKHSTDTQYF. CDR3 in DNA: TGTGCCAGCAGCCTCTATCGGAAGCATAGCACAGATACGCAGTATTTT.

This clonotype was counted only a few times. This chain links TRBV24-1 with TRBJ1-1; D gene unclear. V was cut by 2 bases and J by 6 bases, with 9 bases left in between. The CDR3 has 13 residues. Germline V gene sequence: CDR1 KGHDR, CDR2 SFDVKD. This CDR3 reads CATSDSGRPEAFF. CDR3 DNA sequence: TGTGCCACCAGTGATTCGGGCAGGCCTGAAGCTTTCTTT.

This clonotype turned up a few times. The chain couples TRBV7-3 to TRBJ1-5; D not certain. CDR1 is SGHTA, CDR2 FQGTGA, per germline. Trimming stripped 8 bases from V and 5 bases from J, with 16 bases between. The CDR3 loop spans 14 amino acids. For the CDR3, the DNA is TGTGCCAGCCCGCTAAGGGCCAAGGATCAGCCCCAGCATTTT. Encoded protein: CASPLRAKDQPQHF.

This CDR3 reads CASSGNRDEQFF. CDR3 coding DNA: TGTGCCAGCAGCGGGAACAGGGATGAGCAGTTCTTC. The V gene is TRBV7-3, the J gene TRBJ2-1, with D possibly matching TRBD1 (6 bases). There are 12 residues in the CDR3. The germline V and J ends were trimmed by 5 bases and 8 bases, with 10 bases remaining between them. Germline CDR1 SGHTA, CDR2 FQGTGA.

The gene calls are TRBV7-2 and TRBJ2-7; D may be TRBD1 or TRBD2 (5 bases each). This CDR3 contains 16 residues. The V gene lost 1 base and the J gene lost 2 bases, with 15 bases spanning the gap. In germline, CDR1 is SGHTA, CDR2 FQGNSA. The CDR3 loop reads CASSLGLGTKAYEQYF. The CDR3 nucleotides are TGTGCCAGCAGCTTAGGGTTGGGGACGAAAGCCTACGAGCAGTACTTC.

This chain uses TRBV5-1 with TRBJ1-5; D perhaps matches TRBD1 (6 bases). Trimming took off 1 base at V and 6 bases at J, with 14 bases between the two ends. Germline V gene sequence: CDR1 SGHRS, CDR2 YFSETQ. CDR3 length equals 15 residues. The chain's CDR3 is CASSLIPGAGQPQHF. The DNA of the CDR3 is TGCGCCAGCAGCTTGATTCCGGGGGCTGGTCAGCCCCAGCATTTT.

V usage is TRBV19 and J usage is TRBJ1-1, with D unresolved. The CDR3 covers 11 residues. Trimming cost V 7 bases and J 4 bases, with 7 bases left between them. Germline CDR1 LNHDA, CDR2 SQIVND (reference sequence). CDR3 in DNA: TGTGCCAGTACCCCGGGCACTGAAGCTTTCTTT. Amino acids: CASTPGTEAFF.

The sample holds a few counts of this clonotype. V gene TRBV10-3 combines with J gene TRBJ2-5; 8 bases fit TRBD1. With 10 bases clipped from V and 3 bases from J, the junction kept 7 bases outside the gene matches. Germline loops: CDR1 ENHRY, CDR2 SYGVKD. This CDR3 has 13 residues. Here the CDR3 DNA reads TGTGCCACCTACGCGACAGGGGAAGAGACCCAGTACTTC. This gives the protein CATYATGEETQYF.